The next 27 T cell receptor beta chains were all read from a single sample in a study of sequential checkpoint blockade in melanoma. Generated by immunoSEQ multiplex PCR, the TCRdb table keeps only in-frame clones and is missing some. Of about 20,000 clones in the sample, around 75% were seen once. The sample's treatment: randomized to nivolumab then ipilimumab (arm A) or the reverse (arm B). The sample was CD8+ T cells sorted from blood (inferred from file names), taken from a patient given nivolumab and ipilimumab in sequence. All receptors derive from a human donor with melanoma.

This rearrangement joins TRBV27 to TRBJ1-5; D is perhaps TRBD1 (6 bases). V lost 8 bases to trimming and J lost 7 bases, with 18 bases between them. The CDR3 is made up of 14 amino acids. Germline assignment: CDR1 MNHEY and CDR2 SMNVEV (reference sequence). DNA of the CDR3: TGTGCCAGCCGGGGGGCAGGGGAAGTCCAGCCCCAGCATTTT. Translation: CASRGAGEVQPQHF.

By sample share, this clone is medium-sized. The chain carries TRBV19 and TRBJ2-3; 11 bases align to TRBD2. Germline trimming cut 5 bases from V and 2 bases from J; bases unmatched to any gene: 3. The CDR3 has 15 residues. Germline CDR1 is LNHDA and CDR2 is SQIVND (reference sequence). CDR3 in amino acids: CASSVTSGTTDTQYF. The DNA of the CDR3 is TGTGCCAGTAGTGTGACTAGCGGGACCACAGATACGCAGTATTTT.

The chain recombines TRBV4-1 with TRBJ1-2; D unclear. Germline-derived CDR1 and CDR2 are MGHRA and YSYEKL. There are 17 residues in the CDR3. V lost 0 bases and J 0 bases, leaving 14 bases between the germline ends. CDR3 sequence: CASSQDPSGRTNYGYTF. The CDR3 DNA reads TGCGCCAGCAGCCAAGACCCCTCTGGGAGAACTAACTATGGCTACACCTTC.

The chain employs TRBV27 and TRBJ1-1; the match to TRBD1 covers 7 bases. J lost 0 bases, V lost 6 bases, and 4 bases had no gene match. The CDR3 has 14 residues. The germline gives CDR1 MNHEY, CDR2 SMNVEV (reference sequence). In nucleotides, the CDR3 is TGTGCCAGCAGCCCCGGGACAGTGAACACTGAAGCTTTCTTT. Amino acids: CASSPGTVNTEAFF.

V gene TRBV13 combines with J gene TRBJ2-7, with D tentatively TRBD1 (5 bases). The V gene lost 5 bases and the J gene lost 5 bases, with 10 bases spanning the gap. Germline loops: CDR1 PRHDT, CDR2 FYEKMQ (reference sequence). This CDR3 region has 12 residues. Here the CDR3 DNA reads TGTGCCAGCAGCCAGGGCGGCCACGAGCAGTACTTC. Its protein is CASSQGGHEQYF.

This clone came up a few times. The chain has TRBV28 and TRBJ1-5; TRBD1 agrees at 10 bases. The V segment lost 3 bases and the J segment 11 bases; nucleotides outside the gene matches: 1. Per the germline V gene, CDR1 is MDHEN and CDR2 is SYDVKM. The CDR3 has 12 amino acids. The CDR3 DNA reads TGTGCCAGCAGTTTCGGGACAGGGGCCCAGCATTTT. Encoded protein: CASSFGTGAQHF.

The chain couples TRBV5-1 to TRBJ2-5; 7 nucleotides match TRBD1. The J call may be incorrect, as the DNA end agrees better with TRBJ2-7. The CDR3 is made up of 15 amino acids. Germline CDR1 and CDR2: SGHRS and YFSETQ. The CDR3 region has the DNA TGCGCCAGCAGCTGGGGTGTGTCAGGGGGCTACGAGCAGTACTTC. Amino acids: CASSWGVSGGYEQYF.

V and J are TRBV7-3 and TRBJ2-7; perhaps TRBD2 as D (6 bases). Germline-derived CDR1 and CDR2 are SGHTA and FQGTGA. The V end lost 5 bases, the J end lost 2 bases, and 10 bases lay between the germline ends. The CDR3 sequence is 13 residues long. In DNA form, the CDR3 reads TGTGCCAGCAGCGAGGGACTGACCTACGAGCAGTACTTC. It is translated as CASSEGLTYEQYF.

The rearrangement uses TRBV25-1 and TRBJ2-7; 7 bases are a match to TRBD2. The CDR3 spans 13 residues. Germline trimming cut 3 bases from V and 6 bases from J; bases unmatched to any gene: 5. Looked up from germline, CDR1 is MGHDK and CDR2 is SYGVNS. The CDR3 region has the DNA TGTGCCAGCAGTGACCCAGGACTAGTCGAGCAGTACTTC. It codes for CASSDPGLVEQYF.

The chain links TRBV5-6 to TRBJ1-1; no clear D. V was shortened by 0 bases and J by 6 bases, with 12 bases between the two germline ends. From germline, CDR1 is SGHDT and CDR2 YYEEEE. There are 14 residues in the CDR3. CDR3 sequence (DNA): TGTGCCAGCAGCTTGGGGATGGGGAGACCTGAAGCTTTCTTT. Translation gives CASSLGMGRPEAFF.

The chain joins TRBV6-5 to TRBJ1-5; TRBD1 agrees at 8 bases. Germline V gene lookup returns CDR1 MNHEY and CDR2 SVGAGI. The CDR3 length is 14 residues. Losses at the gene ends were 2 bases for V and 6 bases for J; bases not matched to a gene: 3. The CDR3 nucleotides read TGTGCCAGCAGTTACACCGGGACAGGTCAGCCCCAGCATTTT. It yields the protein CASSYTGTGQPQHF.

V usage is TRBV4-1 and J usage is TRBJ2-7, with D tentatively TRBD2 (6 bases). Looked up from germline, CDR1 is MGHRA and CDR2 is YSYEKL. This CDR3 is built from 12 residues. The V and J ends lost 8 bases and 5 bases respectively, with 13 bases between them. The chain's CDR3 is CASLSGLHEQYF. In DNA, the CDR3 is TGCGCCAGCCTCTCGGGACTTCACGAGCAGTACTTC.

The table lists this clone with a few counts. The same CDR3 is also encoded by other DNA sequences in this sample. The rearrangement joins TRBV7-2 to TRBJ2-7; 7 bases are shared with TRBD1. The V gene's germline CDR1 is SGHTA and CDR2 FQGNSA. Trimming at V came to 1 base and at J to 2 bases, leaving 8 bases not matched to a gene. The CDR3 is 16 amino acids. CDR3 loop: CASSLDHGQGAYEQYF. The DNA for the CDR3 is TGTGCCAGCAGCTTAGATCATGGGCAGGGGGCCTACGAGCAGTACTTC.

This chain's CDR3 is CASSLELATYEQYF. CDR3 in DNA: TGTGCCAGCAGCTTAGAACTAGCGACCTACGAGCAGTACTTC. The chain recombines TRBV7-8 with TRBJ2-5; 7 bases are shared with TRBD2. With the DNA end fitting TRBJ2-7 better, the J assignment may be wrong. Germline V lookup: CDR1 SGHVS, CDR2 FQNEAQ. CDR3 size: 14 residues.

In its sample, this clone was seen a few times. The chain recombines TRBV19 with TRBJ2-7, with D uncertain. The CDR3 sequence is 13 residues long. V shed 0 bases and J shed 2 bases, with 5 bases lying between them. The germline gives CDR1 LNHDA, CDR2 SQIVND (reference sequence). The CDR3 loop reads CASSIEAAYEQYF. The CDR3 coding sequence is TGTGCCAGTAGTATAGAGGCAGCCTACGAGCAGTACTTC.

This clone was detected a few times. The CDR3 DNA is TGTGCCAGTAGGACCGAACAGGGCGTCGGGGTCTATGGCTACACCTTC. Encoded protein: CASRTEQGVGVYGYTF. The chain employs TRBV19 and TRBJ1-2, with D perhaps matching TRBD1 (6 bases). V was clipped by 6 bases and J by 4 bases, with 21 bases between them. Germline assignment: CDR1 LNHDA and CDR2 SQIVND (reference sequence). This CDR3 contains 16 residues.

CDR3 in amino acids: CASSPVSTEAFF. Here the CDR3 DNA reads TGTGCCAGCAGCCCCGTTAGCACTGAAGCTTTCTTT. This chain joins TRBV7-8 and TRBJ1-1, with no clear D. The CDR3 covers 12 residues. With 5 bases removed from V and 4 bases from J, the gap between germline ends came to 8 bases. Germline-derived CDR1 and CDR2 are SGHVS and FQNEAQ.

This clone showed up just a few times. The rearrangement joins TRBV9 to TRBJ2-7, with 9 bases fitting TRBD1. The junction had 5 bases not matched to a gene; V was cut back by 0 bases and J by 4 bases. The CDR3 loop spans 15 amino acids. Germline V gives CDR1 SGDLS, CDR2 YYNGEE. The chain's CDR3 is CASSVDGTGQYEQYF. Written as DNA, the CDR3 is TGTGCCAGCAGCGTAGATGGGACAGGGCAGTACGAGCAGTACTTC.

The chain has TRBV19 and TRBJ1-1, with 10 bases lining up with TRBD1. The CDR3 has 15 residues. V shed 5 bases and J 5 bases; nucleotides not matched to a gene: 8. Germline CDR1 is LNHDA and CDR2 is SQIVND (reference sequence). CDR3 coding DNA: TGTGCCAGTAGTGCCCCGACAGGGGGCTTGACTGAAGCTTTCTTT. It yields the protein CASSAPTGGLTEAFF.

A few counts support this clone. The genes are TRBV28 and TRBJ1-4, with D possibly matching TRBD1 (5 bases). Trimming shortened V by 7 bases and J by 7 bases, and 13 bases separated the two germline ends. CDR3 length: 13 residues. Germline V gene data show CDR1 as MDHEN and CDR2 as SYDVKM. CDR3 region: CASNPWGVEKLFF. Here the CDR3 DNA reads TGTGCCAGCAACCCTTGGGGGGTTGAAAAACTGTTTTTT.

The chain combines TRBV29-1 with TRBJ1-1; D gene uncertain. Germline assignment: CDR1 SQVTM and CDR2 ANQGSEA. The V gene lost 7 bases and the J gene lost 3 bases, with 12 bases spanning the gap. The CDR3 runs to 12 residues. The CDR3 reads CSANMEDTEAFF. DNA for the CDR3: TGCAGCGCCAACATGGAGGACACTGAAGCTTTCTTT.

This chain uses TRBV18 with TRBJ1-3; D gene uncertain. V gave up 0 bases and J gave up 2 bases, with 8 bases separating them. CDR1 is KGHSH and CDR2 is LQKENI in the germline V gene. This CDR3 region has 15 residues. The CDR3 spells CASSPPVGPGNTIYF. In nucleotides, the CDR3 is TGTGCCAGCTCACCACCGGTTGGGCCTGGAAACACCATATATTTT.

The CDR3 is CASSTGVDSYGYTF. Here the CDR3 DNA reads TGTGCCAGCAGTACAGGGGTGGATAGCTATGGCTACACCTTC. This rearrangement joins TRBV2 to TRBJ1-2; 7 nucleotides align to TRBD1. The CDR3 totals 14 residues. CDR1 and CDR2 (germline): SNHLY, FYNNEI. Trimming at V came to 5 bases and at J to 4 bases, leaving 7 bases not matched to a gene.

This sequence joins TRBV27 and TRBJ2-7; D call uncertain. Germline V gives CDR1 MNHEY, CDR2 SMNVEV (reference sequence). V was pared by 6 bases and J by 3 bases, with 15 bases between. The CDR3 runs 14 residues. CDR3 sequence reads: CASSPDILGYEQYF. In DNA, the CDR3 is TGTGCCAGCAGCCCCGACATCTTGGGCTACGAGCAGTACTTC.

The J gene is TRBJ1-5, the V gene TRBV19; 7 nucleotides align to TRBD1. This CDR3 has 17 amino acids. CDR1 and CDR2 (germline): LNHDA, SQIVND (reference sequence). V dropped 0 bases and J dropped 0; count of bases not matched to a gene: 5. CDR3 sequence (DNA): TGTGCCAGTAGTATAGATTTGACAGGGAATAGCAATCAGCCCCAGCATTTT. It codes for CASSIDLTGNSNQPQHF.

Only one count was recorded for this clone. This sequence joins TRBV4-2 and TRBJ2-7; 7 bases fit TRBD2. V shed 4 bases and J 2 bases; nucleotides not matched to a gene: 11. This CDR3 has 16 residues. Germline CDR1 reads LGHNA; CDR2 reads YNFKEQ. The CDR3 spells CASSLRDSGLTYEQYF. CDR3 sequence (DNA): TGTGCCAGCAGCCTCCGCGATAGCGGGCTAACCTACGAGCAGTACTTC.

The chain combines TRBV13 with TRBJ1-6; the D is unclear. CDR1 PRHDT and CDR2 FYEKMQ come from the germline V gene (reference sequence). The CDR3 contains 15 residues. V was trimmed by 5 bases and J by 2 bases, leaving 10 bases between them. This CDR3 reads CASSLPGAYNSPLHF. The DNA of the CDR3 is TGTGCCAGCAGCCTACCCGGGGCCTATAATTCACCCCTCCACTTT. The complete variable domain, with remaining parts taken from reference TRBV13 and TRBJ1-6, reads AAGVIQSPRHLIKEKRETATLKCYPIPRHDTVYWYQQGPGQDPQFLISFYEKMQSDKGSIPDRFSAQQFSDYHSELNMSSLELGDSALYFCASSLPGAYNSPLHFGNGTRLTVT.